These 17 T cell receptor beta chains originate from one sample sequenced in a study of PD-L1 blockade in urothelial cancer. Sequencing was performed with immunoSEQ multiplex PCR; in TCRdb, only in-frame clones are kept and a portion is missing. The sample has more than 85,000 clones; around 86% are singletons. Time point of the sample: pretreatment peripheral blood. The sample here was PBMCs, taken around atezolizumab (anti-PD-L1) treatment. The receptors come from a man in his sixties with urothelial cancer.

The chain joins TRBV19 to TRBJ2-7; 7 bases map to TRBD1. CDR3 size: 14 residues. Trimming cost V 4 bases and J 0 bases; bases outside gene matches: 3. The germline V gene has CDR1 LNHDA and CDR2 SQIVND (reference sequence). The CDR3 DNA follows: TGTGCCAGTAGTAGCAGGGGGAACTCCTACGAGCAGTACTTC. Translation gives CASSSRGNSYEQYF. Looking up the rest from reference TRBV19 and TRBJ2-7 gives the full variable domain: DGGITQSPKYLFRKEGQNVTLSCEQNLNHDAMYWYRQDPGQGLRLIYYSQIVNDFQKGDIAEGYSVSREKKESFPLTVTSAQKNPTAFYLCASSSRGNSYEQYFGPGTRLTVT.

The CDR3 region is CASSVRDMRNTIYF. CDR3 in DNA: TGTGCCAGCAGTGTCCGGGACATGCGAAACACCATATATTTT. The V call is TRBV28, the J call TRBJ1-3; possibly TRBD1 for D (6 bases). The CDR3 consists of 14 residues. V was shortened by 5 bases and J by 5 bases, with 13 bases between the two germline ends. Per germline, CDR1 MDHEN and CDR2 SYDVKM.

The chain links TRBV7-3 to TRBJ1-2; 8 bases align to TRBD1. The CDR3 totals 14 residues. Germline assignment: CDR1 SGHTA and CDR2 FQGTGA. Trimming cost V 5 bases and J 4 bases; bases outside gene matches: 6. CDR3 nucleotide sequence: TGTGCCAGCAGCCCCGGACAGGGTCCCTATGGCTACACCTTC. It encodes CASSPGQGPYGYTF. Variable domain in full (rest from reference TRBV7-3 and TRBJ1-2): GAGVSQTPSNKVTEKGKYVELRCDPISGHTALYWYRQSLGQGPEFLIYFQGTGAADDSGLPNDRFFAVRPEGSVSTLKIQRTERGDSAVYLCASSPGQGPYGYTFGSGTRLTVV.

The chain links TRBV5-1 to TRBJ2-7, with 11 bases that match TRBD2. V lost 4 bases and J lost 3; bases outside the gene matches: 3. The CDR3 extends over 14 amino acids. Per germline, CDR1 SGHRS and CDR2 YFSETQ. CDR3 nucleotide sequence: TGCGCCAGCAGCACGGGACTAGCGGTCTACGAGCAGTACTTC. It codes for CASSTGLAVYEQYF.

In its sample, this clone was seen once. The CDR3 nucleotides read TGTGCCAGCAGCTTTGGGACAGGGGGTCGGGGAGAAAAACTGTTTTTT. It encodes CASSFGTGGRGEKLFF. The rearrangement joins TRBV5-4 to TRBJ1-4; 11 bases line up with TRBD1. The CDR3 has 16 residues. Germline CDR1 is SGHNT and CDR2 is YYREEE (reference sequence). The junction had 8 bases not matched to a gene; V was cut back by 2 bases and J by 8 bases.

The J gene is TRBJ2-5, the V gene TRBV11-2; tentatively, D is TRBD1 (5 bases). From germline, CDR1 is SGHAT and CDR2 FQNNGV. The germline V and J ends were trimmed by 3 bases and 5 bases, with 7 bases remaining between them. This CDR3 is built from 12 residues. The CDR3 sequence is CASSLKGETQYF. DNA for the CDR3: TGTGCCAGCAGCTTGAAGGGGGAGACCCAGTACTTC. Filled out from reference TRBV11-2 and TRBJ2-5, the complete variable domain reads EAGVAQSPRYKIIEKRQSVAFWCNPISGHATLYWYQQILGQGPKLLIQFQNNGVVDDSQLPKDRFSAERLKGVDSTLKIQPAKLEDSAVYLCASSLKGETQYFGPGTRLLVL.

The chain is built from TRBV9 and TRBJ2-7; TRBD2 might be the D (5 bases). CDR3 length equals 13 residues. CDR1 is SGDLS and CDR2 is YYNGEE in the germline V gene. V was shortened by 0 bases and J by 7 bases, with 11 bases between the two germline ends. CDR3 sequence: CASSVGVTGEQYF. The CDR3 nucleotides are TGTGCCAGCAGCGTAGGGGTGACGGGGGAGCAGTACTTC.

V and J are TRBV9 and TRBJ1-2, with TRBD1 as a possible D gene (5 bases). Germline V gene lookup returns CDR1 SGDLS and CDR2 YYNGEE. The CDR3 contains 17 residues. Trimming pared 4 bases from V and 7 bases from J, leaving 26 bases between. The CDR3 DNA reads as TGTGCCAGCAGCTGGGGGGAGGGAGCGACTCTAGTACGTGGCTACACCTTC. This gives the protein CASSWGEGATLVRGYTF.

The chain is built from TRBV9 and TRBJ2-7, with 12 bases identical to TRBD2. V dropped 1 base and J dropped 3; count of bases not matched to a gene: 14. Germline V gene data show CDR1 as SGDLS and CDR2 as YYNGEE. The CDR3 consists of 19 residues. The CDR3 DNA follows: TGTGCCAGCAGCGTAACGGGACTAGCGGGCCTTGGGGCCGGCTACGAGCAGTACTTC. As protein: CASSVTGLAGLGAGYEQYF. The variable domain in full, completed from reference TRBV9 and TRBJ2-7, reads DSGVTQTPKHLITATGQRVTLRCSPRSGDLSVYWYQQSLDQGLQFLIQYYNGEERAKGNILERFSAQQFPDLHSELNLSSLELGDSALYFCASSVTGLAGLGAGYEQYFGPGTRLTVT.

The chain links TRBV18 to TRBJ1-2, with D uncertain. V gave up 3 bases and J gave up 6 bases, with 23 bases separating them. The CDR3 is 17 residues long. Germline CDR1 and CDR2: KGHSH and LQKENI. Written as DNA, the CDR3 is TGTGCCAGCTCACCCCCCGGTGGTCAGCGGAGGGATGATGGCTACACCTTC. Residues: CASSPPGGQRRDDGYTF.

V usage is TRBV2 and J usage is TRBJ2-1, with D possibly TRBD1 on 6 matching bases. Germline CDR1 reads SNHLY; CDR2 reads FYNNEI. This CDR3 has 14 amino acids. Deletions cut 8 bases from V and 0 bases from J, with 11 bases between. The CDR3 DNA reads as TGTGCCAGCCATAGGGACAACTCCTACAATGAGCAGTTCTTC. This codes for CASHRDNSYNEQFF.

This chain joins TRBV10-3 and TRBJ2-5; D not certain. Trimming removed 4 bases from V and 2 bases from J, with 8 bases in between. The CDR3 has 13 amino acids. Germline V gene lookup returns CDR1 ENHRY and CDR2 SYGVKD. CDR3 DNA sequence: TGTGCCATCAGTGGGGCAGAGCAAGAGACCCAGTACTTC. Its protein product is CAISGAEQETQYF.

V gene TRBV30 combines with J gene TRBJ2-7, with a tentative D call TRBD1 (9 bases). The CDR3 extends over 17 amino acids. V lost 5 bases and J lost 3, with 26 bases in between. CDR1 is GTSNPN, CDR2 SVGIG, per germline (reference sequence). The CDR3 bases are TGTGCCTGGGAAGGACAGGGGCAGAGCGGGGGATACTACGAGCAGTACTTC. Its translation is CAWEGQGQSGGYYEQYF. The whole variable domain, filled in from reference TRBV30 and TRBJ2-7, reads SQTIHQWPATLVQPVGSPLSLECTVEGTSNPNLYWYRQAAGRGLQLLFYSVGIGQISSEVPQNLSASRPQDRQFILSSKKLLLSDSGFYLCAWEGQGQSGGYYEQYFGPGTRLTVT.

This clone was found once. The V call is TRBV15, the J call TRBJ1-1; no definite D call. V lost 0 bases to trimming and J lost 0 bases, with 5 bases between them. In germline, CDR1 is LNHNV, CDR2 YYDKDF (reference sequence). The CDR3 has 14 amino acids. CDR3 bases: TGTGCCACCAGCAGAGATCAGGTGAACACTGAAGCTTTCTTT. This encodes CATSRDQVNTEAFF.

This clone came up a few times. This sequence joins TRBV4-2 and TRBJ1-1, with 9 bases fitting TRBD1. CDR1 and CDR2 (germline): LGHNA, YNFKEQ. The V and J ends lost 5 bases and 5 bases, in that order; junction bases with no gene match: 12. The length of the CDR3 is 16 residues. The CDR3 DNA sequence: TGTGCCAGCAGCGAAGGACAGGGGTGGGGGGAAACTGAAGCTTTCTTT. Translating it yields CASSEGQGWGETEAFF.

The chain couples TRBV11-2 to TRBJ2-7, with D tentatively TRBD2 (5 bases). CDR1 is SGHAT, CDR2 FQNNGV, per germline. This CDR3 is built from 15 residues. V was pared by 3 bases and J by 4 bases, with 16 bases between. CDR3: CASSFEGNIRYEQYF. In nucleotides, the CDR3 is TGTGCCAGCAGCTTTGAGGGTAACATCAGATACGAGCAGTACTTC.

The gene calls are TRBV6-5 and TRBJ1-6; 8 bases are a match to TRBD1. The CDR3 sequence is 14 residues long. The V gene's germline CDR1 is MNHEY and CDR2 SVGAGI. Trimming at V came to 5 bases and at J to 7 bases, leaving 4 bases not matched to a gene. CDR3 sequence (DNA): TGTGCCAGCAGTATCACAGGGGGAAATTCACCCCTCCACTTT. Its translation: CASSITGGNSPLHF.